This TCR beta chain originates from a study of blood T cell repertoires in COVID-19. Study overall: Samples of COVID-19 (acute and convalescent) were obtained from the United States, Italy and Spain.

Some clones are missing from TCRdb's copy, which holds only in-frame ones; the method was immunoSEQ multiplex PCR. The table includes 70,000 to 95,000 clones, 84% detected once. V gave up 4 bases and J gave up 3 bases; unmatched junction bases: 6. The CDR3 length is 17 residues. Germline V gene sequence: CDR1 KGHSH, CDR2 LQKENI. Sequenced sample: peripheral blood. The chain is built from TRBV18 and TRBJ2-3, with 14 bases aligning to TRBD2. The TCR was taken from a human donor in a cohort sampled during active COVID-19. The CDR3 DNA is TGTGCCAGCTCACGAGGACTAGCGGGGGGCAGTACAGATACGCAGTATTTT. As protein: CASSRGLAGGSTDTQYF.